A single sample gave rise to the 20 T cell receptor beta chains below, sequenced in a study of T cell responses to AZD1222 COVID-19 vaccine. Libraries were prepared by immunoSEQ multiplex PCR; TCRdb keeps only in-frame clonotypes and omits some of them. The sample consists of 150,000 or so clones, roughly 92% of them appearing once. This specimen was peripheral blood, taken on day 0 of AZD1222 vaccination. The receptors stem from an adult in good health.

The gene calls are TRBV6-6 and TRBJ1-5; D is perhaps TRBD1 (5 bases). The V end lost 0 bases, the J end lost 0 bases, and 9 bases lay between the germline ends. The CDR3 has 16 amino acids. Germline CDR1 reads MNHNY; CDR2 reads SVGAGI (reference sequence). The CDR3 here is CASSYSEQGSNQPQHF. The DNA of the CDR3 is TGTGCCAGCAGTTACTCGGAGCAGGGTAGCAATCAGCCCCAGCATTTT.

The rearrangement uses TRBV1 and TRBJ1-3; TRBD1, as called in the table, went unchecked against the DNA. TRBV1 is noted as a pseudogene. This CDR3 contains 19 residues. The CDR3, as DNA: TGCACCAGCAGTCCCGGGACAGGGGGCCTCGGAGACTCTGGAAACACCATATATTTT. It codes for CTSSPGTGGLGDSGNTIYF.

The chain links TRBV5-1 to TRBJ2-7, with no clear D. V lost 4 bases and J lost 2, with 16 bases in between. Germline V gene lookup returns CDR1 SGHRS and CDR2 YFSETQ. The CDR3 contains 15 residues. CDR3 nucleotides: TGCGCCAGCAGCGGTCGGGCAGGTGATACCTACGAGCAGTACTTC. Protein: CASSGRAGDTYEQYF.

The V and J genes are TRBV6-5 and TRBJ1-4; TRBD1 is a possible D gene (6 bases). Trimming took 8 bases from V and 8 from J, leaving 15 bases between them. From germline, CDR1 is MNHEY and CDR2 SVGAGI. CDR3 size: 13 residues. CDR3 sequence: CASGGHGPEKLFF. The CDR3 nucleotides read TGTGCCAGCGGGGGACACGGTCCCGAAAAACTGTTTTTT.

The chain links TRBV7-2 to TRBJ2-3; 7 nucleotides agree with TRBD1. Germline V gene lookup returns CDR1 SGHTA and CDR2 FQGNSA. This CDR3 region has 14 residues. J was trimmed by 0 bases and V by 6 bases; bases with no gene match: 3. Here the CDR3 DNA reads TGTGCCAGCAGAACAGGGGACAGCACAGATACGCAGTATTTT. Protein: CASRTGDSTDTQYF.

This rearrangement joins TRBV27 to TRBJ2-5, with no clear D. V lost 4 bases and J 2 bases, leaving 14 bases between the germline ends. The CDR3 has 15 residues. Looked up from germline, CDR1 is MNHEY and CDR2 is SMNVEV (reference sequence). The CDR3 spells CASSYLLDGQETQYF. For the CDR3, the DNA is TGTGCCAGCAGTTACCTCCTGGACGGACAAGAGACCCAGTACTTC.

The V gene is TRBV24-1, the J gene TRBJ2-3; D gene uncertain. This CDR3 contains 16 residues. The germline V gene has CDR1 KGHDR and CDR2 SFDVKD. V was shortened by 1 base and J by 1 base, with 11 bases between the two germline ends. The CDR3 loop reads CATSDLSSSGTDTQYF. In nucleotides, the CDR3 is TGTGCCACCAGTGATTTAAGTTCGAGCGGCACAGATACGCAGTATTTT.

This clone was seen just once. The chain is built from TRBV5-4 and TRBJ2-1, with 7 nucleotides matching TRBD2. The CDR3 runs to 15 residues. V gave up 0 bases and J gave up 0 bases; unmatched junction bases: 0. Germline values: CDR1 SGHNT, CDR2 YYREEE (reference sequence). The CDR3 sequence: CASSLASGSYNEQFF. The DNA for the CDR3 is TGTGCCAGCAGCTTGGCTAGCGGCTCCTACAATGAGCAGTTCTTC.

This chain uses TRBV18 with TRBJ2-1; 8 positions agree with TRBD2. The CDR3 totals 18 residues. Trimming removed 2 bases from V and 0 bases from J; junction bases left unmatched: 9. The germline gives CDR1 KGHSH, CDR2 LQKENI. As DNA, the CDR3 is TGTGCCAGCTCACCAGCAGCGGGAGCTGTTCACTCCTACAATGAGCAGTTCTTC. This encodes CASSPAAGAVHSYNEQFF.

The rearrangement links TRBV5-5 to TRBJ2-7; D may match TRBD1 or TRBD2 (5 bases each). The CDR3 length is 14 residues. The V gene lost 2 bases and the J gene lost 2 bases, with 11 bases spanning the gap. The germline CDR1 and CDR2 sequences are SGHKS and YYEKEE (reference sequence). CDR3 sequence reads: CASSFYGATYEQYF. For the CDR3, the DNA is TGTGCCAGCAGCTTTTACGGGGCCACCTACGAGCAGTACTTC.

The chain carries TRBV6-1 and TRBJ1-4; tentatively, D is TRBD1 (5 bases). V lost 1 base and J lost 6, with 15 bases in between. The CDR3 runs 16 residues. Germline CDR1 MNHNS, CDR2 SASEGT. This CDR3 is CASSEGAGREDEKLFF. CDR3 sequence (DNA): TGTGCCAGCAGTGAAGGAGCAGGGCGAGAGGATGAAAAACTGTTTTTT.

This clone was detected once. This chain joins TRBV19 and TRBJ2-2; 8 bases fit TRBD2. V shed 4 bases, J shed 6 bases, and the junction held 13 bases outside the gene matches. Germline V gene data show CDR1 as LNHDA and CDR2 as SQIVND (reference sequence). The CDR3 is 17 residues long. The CDR3 region is CASSTARLAGGSGELFF. Here the CDR3 DNA reads TGTGCCAGTAGTACCGCCCGACTGGCGGGAGGTTCCGGGGAGCTGTTTTTT.

This clone appeared once. This chain uses TRBV24-1 with TRBJ2-1; the D gene is possibly TRBD2 (5 bases). This CDR3 has 16 residues. Deletions cut 2 bases from V and 4 bases from J, with 14 bases between. In germline, CDR1 is KGHDR, CDR2 SFDVKD. DNA for the CDR3: TGTGCCACCAGTGATTCCGAGCGGCCCATATACAATGAGCAGTTCTTC. Amino acids: CATSDSERPIYNEQFF.

This clone showed up just once. The CDR3 protein is CASSLAGGSRETQYF. The CDR3 coding sequence is TGTGCCAGCAGCTTGGCCGGGGGATCGAGAGAGACCCAGTACTTC. The chain uses TRBV5-6 and TRBJ2-5, with D maybe TRBD2 (6 bases). Germline CDR1 and CDR2: SGHDT and YYEEEE. The CDR3 consists of 15 residues. Trimming cost V 0 bases and J 4 bases, with 13 bases left between them. The complete variable domain, with remaining parts taken from reference TRBV5-6 and TRBJ2-5, reads DAGVTQSPTHLIKTRGQQVTLRCSPKSGHDTVSWYQQALGQGPQFIFQYYEEEERQRGNFPDRFSGHQFPNYSSELNVNALLLGDSALYLCASSLAGGSRETQYFGPGTRLLVL.

The chain couples TRBV11-2 to TRBJ2-2; 9 bases align to TRBD1. Germline V gene data show CDR1 as SGHAT and CDR2 as FQNNGV. V lost 5 bases and J lost 7; bases outside the gene matches: 8. CDR3 length: 15 amino acids. The CDR3: CASSAWTGAGGELFF. The CDR3 DNA reads as TGTGCCAGCAGCGCCTGGACAGGGGCCGGCGGGGAGCTGTTTTTT.

This chain joins TRBV10-2 and TRBJ2-3; tentative D call: TRBD2 (6 bases). Germline loops: CDR1 WSHSY, CDR2 SAAADI. This CDR3 contains 13 residues. Deletions cut 4 bases from V and 1 base from J, with 6 bases between. CDR3: CASSGGGTDTQYF. The CDR3 nucleotides read TGCGCCAGCAGTGGGGGGGGCACAGATACGCAGTATTTT.

This clone was seen a single time. This chain links TRBV5-4 with TRBJ1-6; TRBD1 matches 7 bases. CDR3 length: 17 residues. Losses at the gene ends were 5 bases for V and 6 bases for J; bases not matched to a gene: 14. Germline V CDR1 and CDR2: SGHNT, YYREEE (reference sequence). The CDR3 protein is CASSREPTGNRNSPLHF. Here the CDR3 DNA reads TGTGCCAGCAGTAGGGAGCCGACAGGGAATCGTAATTCACCCCTCCACTTT.

Notes on this clone: Other DNA sequences in this specimen translate into the identical CDR3. J is TRBJ1-1 and V is TRBV9, with 8 bases lining up with TRBD1. Germline V gives CDR1 SGDLS, CDR2 YYNGEE. The CDR3 is 14 amino acids. V dropped 3 bases and J dropped 4; count of bases not matched to a gene: 5. The chain's CDR3 is CASSAQTGGTEAFF. CDR3 DNA sequence: TGTGCCAGCAGCGCCCAAACAGGGGGCACTGAAGCTTTCTTT.

The gene calls are TRBV2 and TRBJ1-5; unclear D gene. CDR3 size: 12 residues. Trimming removed 3 bases at V and 6 bases at J, with 6 bases between. Germline CDR1 and CDR2: SNHLY and FYNNEI. The CDR3 region is CASSDQIQPQHF. The CDR3 nucleotides are TGTGCCAGCAGTGACCAGATTCAGCCCCAGCATTTT. Using reference TRBV2 and TRBJ1-5 for the parts outside the CDR3, the full variable domain is EPEVTQTPSHQVTQMGQEVILRCVPISNHLYFYWYRQILGQKVEFLVSFYNNEISEKSEIFDDQFSVERPDGSNFTLKIRSTKLEDSAMYFCASSDQIQPQHFGDGTRLSIL.

V and J are TRBV27 and TRBJ1-3, with D uncertain. This CDR3 contains 15 residues. The ends were cut back, 2 bases at V and 1 base at J, with 9 bases in the middle. CDR1 is MNHEY and CDR2 is SMNVEV in the germline V gene (reference sequence). The CDR3 DNA reads TGTGCCAGCAGTTTAACAGTATCTTCTGGAAACACCATATATTTT. The encoded protein is CASSLTVSSGNTIYF.